The 16 T cell receptor beta chains below were found in one sample sequenced in a study of cytomegalovirus exposure and HLA in healthy donors. The PCR employed 60 Vbeta primers together with 13 Jbeta primers. Only in-frame clones appear in the TCRdb table, and some are missing; sequencing was by immunoSEQ multiplex PCR. The sample has approximately 180,000 clones, 77% seen once. Sequenced sample: PBMCs. The source of these receptors is a woman aged 55-70 years in good health and CMV-seropositive.

The J gene is TRBJ1-1, the V gene TRBV7-8, with D unresolved. This CDR3 has 17 amino acids. V lost 2 bases, J lost 2 bases, and 18 bases lay in between. CDR1 is SGHVS, CDR2 FQNEAQ, per germline. In DNA form, the CDR3 reads TGTGCCAGCAGCTTAATCACGGCAGGTTTAGGCAACACTGAAGCTTTCTTT. Its protein is CASSLITAGLGNTEAFF.

V and J are TRBV2 and TRBJ1-1; D is undetermined. V dropped 2 bases and J dropped 2 bases, with 15 bases sitting between them. The CDR3 consists of 16 residues. Germline CDR1 is SNHLY and CDR2 is FYNNEI. The CDR3 reads CASSEKARELNTEAFF. The CDR3 DNA reads as TGTGCCAGCAGTGAAAAAGCACGAGAGCTAAACACTGAAGCTTTCTTT.

This chain joins TRBV7-3 and TRBJ2-1; TRBD2 might be the D (6 bases). V lost 1 base, J lost 8 bases, and 15 bases lay in between. CDR1 and CDR2 (germline): SGHTA, FQGTGA. This CDR3 comprises 15 residues. This chain's CDR3 is CASSLSPGVRYEQFF. In nucleotides, the CDR3 is TGTGCCAGCAGCTTAAGTCCGGGAGTGAGGTATGAGCAGTTCTTC.

This clone was observed a few times. This sequence joins TRBV6-5 and TRBJ1-5, with 7 bases identical to TRBD1. The trim removed 5 bases at V and 1 base at J, leaving 5 bases unmatched. Germline V gene data show CDR1 as MNHEY and CDR2 as SVGAGI. The CDR3 totals 15 residues. The CDR3 DNA is TGTGCCAGCAGTCCACAGGGGCTGAGCAATCAGCCCCAGCATTTT. This gives the protein CASSPQGLSNQPQHF.

The rearrangement joins TRBV4-3 to TRBJ2-3; 10 nucleotides align to TRBD2. Germline-derived CDR1 and CDR2 are LGHNA and YSLEER. Unmatched junction bases numbered 3, after V lost 2 bases and J lost 1 base. The CDR3 loop spans 16 amino acids. This chain's CDR3 is CASSQNLAGGTDTQYF. The CDR3 nucleotides are TGCGCCAGCAGCCAAAATCTAGCGGGGGGCACAGATACGCAGTATTTT.

The chain carries TRBV28 and TRBJ2-1; 8 bases align to TRBD2. V dropped 1 base and J dropped 5; count of bases not matched to a gene: 7. This CDR3 has 16 residues. Germline loops: CDR1 MDHEN, CDR2 SYDVKM. This CDR3 is CASSLLAGRQDNEQFF. CDR3 bases: TGTGCCAGCAGTTTATTAGCGGGACGCCAGGACAATGAGCAGTTCTTC.

The chain combines TRBV7-2 with TRBJ2-3; no definite D call. This CDR3 has 13 residues. CDR1 and CDR2 (germline): SGHTA, FQGNSA. Trimming shortened V by 3 bases and J by 2 bases, and 6 bases separated the two germline ends. The CDR3 sequence is CASSFRVTDTQYF. CDR3 DNA sequence: TGTGCCAGCAGCTTCCGGGTCACAGATACGCAGTATTTT.

The rearrangement joins TRBV6-6 to TRBJ1-5, with TRBD1 as a possible D gene (6 bases). CDR1 and CDR2 from the germline V gene are MNHNY and SVGAGI (reference sequence). The CDR3 is made up of 12 amino acids. V was shortened by 5 bases and J by 16 bases, with 18 bases between the two germline ends. The CDR3: CASSPTGTPFHF. The CDR3 region has the DNA TGTGCCAGCAGTCCTACCGGGACACCGTTTCATTTT.

The chain has TRBV6-5 and TRBJ2-1; 7 nucleotides align to TRBD1. The CDR3 is 15 residues long. The V gene end was trimmed by 6 bases and the J gene end by 2 bases; junction bases not matched to a gene: 7. Germline V gene sequence: CDR1 MNHEY, CDR2 SVGAGI. The CDR3 loop reads CASSKGTDPYNEQFF. The DNA of the CDR3 is TGTGCCAGCAGCAAGGGGACAGACCCCTACAATGAGCAGTTCTTC.

This chain joins TRBV6-6 and TRBJ2-3; tentative D call: TRBD1 (5 bases). V was cut by 0 bases and J by 0 bases, with 7 bases left in between. Germline assignment: CDR1 MNHNY and CDR2 SVGAGI (reference sequence). The length of the CDR3 is 15 residues. Here the CDR3 DNA reads TGTGCCAGCAGTTACTCGGGGCCTAGCACAGATACGCAGTATTTT. It yields the protein CASSYSGPSTDTQYF.

The chain couples TRBV6-5 to TRBJ1-1; 7 bases map to TRBD1. The V gene's germline CDR1 is MNHEY and CDR2 SVGAGI. The CDR3 extends over 14 amino acids. The ends lost 6 bases at V and 1 base at J; junction bases unmatched: 5. CDR3 nucleotide sequence: TGTGCCAGCAGCCGCCGGACAGGGAACACTGAAGCTTTCTTT. This sequence encodes CASSRRTGNTEAFF.

The chain is built from TRBV4-2 and TRBJ2-3; 7 bases are shared with TRBD2. Trimming cost V 1 base and J 4 bases; bases outside gene matches: 14. This CDR3 has 18 residues. Germline V lookup: CDR1 LGHNA, CDR2 YNFKEQ. The CDR3 sequence is CASSQGSMQSGKADTQYF. CDR3 nucleotides: TGTGCCAGCAGCCAAGGCTCTATGCAGAGCGGGAAGGCAGATACGCAGTATTTT.

To note about this clone: A read error may account for a junction end that differs from germline. The chain employs TRBV29-1 and TRBJ2-4; TRBD1 might be the D (5 bases). Per germline, CDR1 SQVTM and CDR2 ANQGSEA. The CDR3 has 13 residues. CDR3 amino acids: CSVGQGTKNSQYF. CDR3 sequence (DNA): TGCAGCGTTGGGCAGGGAACAAAAAACAGTCAGTACTTC. The whole variable domain, filled in from reference TRBV29-1 and TRBJ2-4, reads SAVISQKPSRDICQRGTSLTIQCQVDSQVTMMFWYRQQPGQSLTLIATANQGSEATYESGFVIDKFPISRPNLTFSTLTVSNMSPEDSSIYLCSVGQGTKNSQYFGAGTRLSVL.

V is TRBV5-6 and J is TRBJ1-2, with D possibly TRBD1 on 6 matching bases. Trimming took 3 bases from V and 4 from J, leaving 16 bases between them. The CDR3 has 15 residues. Per the germline V gene, CDR1 is SGHDT and CDR2 is YYEEEE. The CDR3 nucleotides read TGTGCCAGCAGCTCGTACGGACAGCCGGGCTATGGCTACACCTTC. It is translated as CASSSYGQPGYGYTF.

This chain joins TRBV6-5 and TRBJ1-2; TRBD1 is a possible D gene (6 bases). V was shortened by 6 bases and J by 7 bases, with 15 bases between the two germline ends. The germline gives CDR1 MNHEY, CDR2 SVGAGI. This CDR3 is 13 amino acids long. CDR3 nucleotide sequence: TGTGCCAGCAGCGCACAGGGCGGGAGTGGCTACACCTTC. It codes for CASSAQGGSGYTF.

This chain joins TRBV9 and TRBJ1-2; a possible D gene is TRBD1 (6 bases). The CDR3 loop spans 13 amino acids. Germline V lookup: CDR1 SGDLS, CDR2 YYNGEE. V was clipped by 0 bases and J by 5 bases, with 8 bases between them. CDR3 sequence reads: CASSVGTAYGYTF. CDR3 coding DNA: TGTGCCAGCAGCGTAGGGACAGCATATGGCTACACCTTC. Complete variable domain (other parts from reference TRBV9 and TRBJ1-2): DSGVTQTPKHLITATGQRVTLRCSPRSGDLSVYWYQQSLDQGLQFLIQYYNGEERAKGNILERFSAQQFPDLHSELNLSSLELGDSALYFCASSVGTAYGYTFGSGTRLTVV.